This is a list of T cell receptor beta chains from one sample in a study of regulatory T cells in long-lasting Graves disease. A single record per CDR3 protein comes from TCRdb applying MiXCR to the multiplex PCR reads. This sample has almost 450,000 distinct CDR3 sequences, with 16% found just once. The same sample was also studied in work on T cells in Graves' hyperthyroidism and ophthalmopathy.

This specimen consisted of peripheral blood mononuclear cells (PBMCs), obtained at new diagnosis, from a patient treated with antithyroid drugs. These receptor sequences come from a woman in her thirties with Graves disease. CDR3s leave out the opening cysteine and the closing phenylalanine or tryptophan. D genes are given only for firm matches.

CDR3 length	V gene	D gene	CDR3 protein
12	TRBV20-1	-	SARDRRQITEAF
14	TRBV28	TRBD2	ASSLFVTSGSYEQY
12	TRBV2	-	ASKARGGSYEQY
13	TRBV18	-	ASSPPTPAKNIQY
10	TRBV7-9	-	ASSLALQEQF
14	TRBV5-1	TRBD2	ASSLGLAGATDTQY
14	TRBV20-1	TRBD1	SARDLTGGNNSPLH
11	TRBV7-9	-	ASSLRQEYGYT
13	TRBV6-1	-	ASSEARQGTDTQY
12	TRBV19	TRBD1	ASSNRGTNTEAF
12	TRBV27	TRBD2	ASSPSGGPGELF
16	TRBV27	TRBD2	ASSFSGRGGWNTGELF
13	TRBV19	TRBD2	ASSPGLASANEQF
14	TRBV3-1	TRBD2	ASSQEGRLADNEQF
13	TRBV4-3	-	ASSQDLGLDYEQY
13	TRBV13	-	ASSHGRVSGNTIY
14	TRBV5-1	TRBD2	ASSPLLRAGADTQY
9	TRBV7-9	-	ASSPRNEQY
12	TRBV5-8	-	ASSLPSMIYGYT
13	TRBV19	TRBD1	ASSAGPDRGDGYT
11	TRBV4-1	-	ASSHGNSGAQS
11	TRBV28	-	ASSLDGVNEQF
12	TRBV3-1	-	ASSQLVSHSPLH
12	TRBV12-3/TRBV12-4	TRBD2	ASSFGGDLGEQY
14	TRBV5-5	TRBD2	ASSTVAGPSSYEQY
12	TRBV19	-	ASSFQGGLDEQF
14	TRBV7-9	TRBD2	ASSLGTSGLYNEQF
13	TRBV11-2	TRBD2	ASSSGLAATREQF
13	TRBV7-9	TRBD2	ASSLVETSGSEQF
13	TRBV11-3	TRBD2	ASSPYRGVYNEQF
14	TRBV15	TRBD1	ATSRDRTGAVEGYT
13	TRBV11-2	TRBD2	ASTSEFSGQETQY
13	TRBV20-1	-	SARDPLGRGYEQY
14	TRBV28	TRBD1	ASSARGDRVTGELF
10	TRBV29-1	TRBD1	SVGQGWETQY
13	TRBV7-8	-	ASSRIDRDTGELF
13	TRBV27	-	ASSLSAPDIHEQF
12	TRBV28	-	ASESGPSSYEQY
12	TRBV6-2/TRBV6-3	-	ASSYGTESYEQY
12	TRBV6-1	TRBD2	ASRLAGENYEQY
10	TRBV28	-	ASSTSNNEQF
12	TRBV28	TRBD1	ASRPGQGINEQY
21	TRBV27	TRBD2	ASSLSWVVTGLAGHSSYNEQF
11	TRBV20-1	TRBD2	SARAVQGLEMF
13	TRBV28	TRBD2	ASSFQTSGNNEQF
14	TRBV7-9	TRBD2	ASSPGTSQVTDTQY
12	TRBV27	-	ASSTVAENYGYT
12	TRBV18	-	ASSPQDSSYEQY
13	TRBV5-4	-	ASSLGAGTRLEQY
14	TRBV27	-	ASSSMGAPIDNEQF
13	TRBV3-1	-	ASSQVDREYNEQF
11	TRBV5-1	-	ASSETSLNEQF